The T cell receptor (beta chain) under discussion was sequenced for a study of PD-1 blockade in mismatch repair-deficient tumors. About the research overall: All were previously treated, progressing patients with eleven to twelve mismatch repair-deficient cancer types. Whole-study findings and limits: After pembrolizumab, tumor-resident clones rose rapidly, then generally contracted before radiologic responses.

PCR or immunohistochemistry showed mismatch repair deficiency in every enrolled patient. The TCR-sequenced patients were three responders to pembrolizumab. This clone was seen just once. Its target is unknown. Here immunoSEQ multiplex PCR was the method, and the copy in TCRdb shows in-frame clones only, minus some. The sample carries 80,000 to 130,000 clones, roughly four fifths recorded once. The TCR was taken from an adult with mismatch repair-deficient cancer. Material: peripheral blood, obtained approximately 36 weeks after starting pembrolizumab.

The CDR3: CASSQRAGVKRPEAFF. As DNA, the CDR3 is TGTGCCAGCAGCCAGAGGGCAGGGGTTAAGAGGCCTGAAGCTTTCTTT. The V gene is TRBV11-2, the J gene TRBJ1-1, with D possibly TRBD1 on 6 matching bases. Germline V gene lookup returns CDR1 SGHAT and CDR2 FQNNGV. CDR3 length equals 16 residues. V was shortened by 5 bases and J by 6 bases, with 22 bases between the two germline ends.